The 11 T cell receptor beta chains listed next were all sequenced from one sample in a study of cytomegalovirus exposure and HLA in healthy donors. Sequenced by immunoSEQ multiplex PCR; TCRdb stores in-frame clones only, minus some. The table includes roughly 330,000 clones, around 87% detected once. Material for sequencing was PBMCs. The receptors come from a woman aged 25 to 39 in good health and CMV-seropositive.

The chain recombines TRBV27 with TRBJ2-7; 9 bases align to TRBD2. CDR1 and CDR2 from the germline V gene are MNHEY and SMNVEV (reference sequence). Trimming took 1 base from V and 2 from J; bases not matched to a gene: 0. The CDR3 has 14 residues. DNA for the CDR3: TGTGCCAGCAGTTTATTAGCGGGAGCCTACGAGCAGTACTTC. Translating gives CASSLLAGAYEQYF.

The chain has TRBV7-9 and TRBJ2-3; 11 nucleotides match TRBD2. Germline trimming cut 0 bases from V and 1 base from J; bases unmatched to any gene: 3. Germline CDR1 and CDR2: SEHNR and FQNEAQ (reference sequence). The CDR3 is 17 amino acids. The CDR3 DNA is TGTGCCAGCAGCTTAGCACTAGCGGGGGCACGCACAGATACGCAGTATTTT. Protein sequence: CASSLALAGARTDTQYF. Drawing the rest from reference TRBV7-9 and TRBJ2-3, the complete variable domain is DTGVSQNPRHKITKRGQNVTFRCDPISEHNRLYWYRQTLGQGPEFLTYFQNEAQLEKSRLLSDRFSAERPKGSFSTLEIQRTEQGDSAMYLCASSLALAGARTDTQYFGPGTRLTVL.

J is TRBJ1-2 and V is TRBV6-5; D is ambiguous. Germline values: CDR1 MNHEY, CDR2 SVGAGI. Trimming removed 0 bases at V and 4 bases at J, with 12 bases between. The CDR3 is made up of 15 amino acids. DNA for the CDR3: TGTGCCAGCAGTTACTCTGGCGCCGCACCCTATGGCTACACCTTC. It encodes CASSYSGAAPYGYTF.

V is TRBV2 and J is TRBJ1-5; perhaps TRBD1 as D (5 bases). V gave up 7 bases and J gave up 6 bases, with 10 bases separating them. Germline loops: CDR1 SNHLY, CDR2 FYNNEI. The CDR3 spans 12 residues. CDR3 sequence reads: CASTHGGQPQHF. The CDR3 nucleotides are TGTGCCAGCACCCACGGGGGTCAGCCCCAGCATTTT.

The genes are TRBV7-9 and TRBJ2-3; TRBD2 might be the D (6 bases). With 2 bases removed from V and 6 bases from J, the gap between germline ends came to 12 bases. Germline V lookup: CDR1 SEHNR, CDR2 FQNEAQ (reference sequence). CDR3 size: 14 residues. The chain's CDR3 is CASSLTSNKDTQYF. For the CDR3, the DNA is TGTGCCAGCAGCTTAACTAGCAACAAGGATACGCAGTATTTT.

The rearrangement uses TRBV28 and TRBJ2-7; D gene ambiguous. Germline CDR1 reads MDHEN; CDR2 reads SYDVKM. There are 14 residues in the CDR3. V was shortened by 3 bases and J by 0 bases, with 9 bases between the two germline ends. DNA for the CDR3: TGTGCCAGCAGTTTGGGCCGGAGCTCCTACGAGCAGTACTTC. Translating it yields CASSLGRSSYEQYF.

J is TRBJ1-5 and V is TRBV28; weak D call: TRBD1 (6 bases). CDR3 length: 13 residues. The germline CDR1 and CDR2 sequences are MDHEN and SYDVKM. The V and J ends lost 4 bases and 3 bases respectively, with 7 bases between them. The CDR3 protein is CASSYRANQPQHF. CDR3 sequence (DNA): TGTGCCAGCAGTTACAGGGCCAATCAGCCCCAGCATTTT.

Only one count was recorded for this clone. The chain combines TRBV19 with TRBJ2-3; TRBD2 aligns across 8 bases. Germline CDR1 reads LNHDA; CDR2 reads SQIVND (reference sequence). The CDR3 runs to 17 residues. V lost 2 bases, J lost 0 bases, and 7 bases stayed unmatched. The CDR3 protein is CASSIIAGGTSTDTQYF. In nucleotides, the CDR3 is TGTGCCAGTAGTATAATTGCGGGAGGAACTAGCACAGATACGCAGTATTTT.

V and J are TRBV11-3 and TRBJ2-3; tentatively, D is TRBD1 or TRBD2 (6 bases each). The CDR3 is made up of 15 amino acids. Trimming left V 1 base short and J 0 bases short, with 8 bases between. Germline V gene sequence: CDR1 SGHNT, CDR2 YENEEA. CDR3 nucleotide sequence: TGTGCCAGCAGCTTAGGGGGGGCAAGCACAGATACGCAGTATTTT. This sequence encodes CASSLGGASTDTQYF.

V usage is TRBV2 and J usage is TRBJ1-1; D is perhaps TRBD1 (5 bases). V lost 5 bases and J lost 0, with 10 bases in between. The CDR3 is 14 amino acids. Germline lookup yields CDR1 SNHLY and CDR2 FYNNEI. The CDR3 DNA sequence: TGTGCCAGCAGTTCGGGACTCATGAACACTGAAGCTTTCTTT. It encodes CASSSGLMNTEAFF.

V and J are TRBV9 and TRBJ1-3; tentative D call: TRBD1 (6 bases). Germline-derived CDR1 and CDR2 are SGDLS and YYNGEE. The CDR3 spans 17 residues. The V end lost 0 bases, the J end lost 0 bases, and 13 bases lay between the germline ends. In nucleotides, the CDR3 is TGTGCCAGCAGCGTAGGAGCGACAGGCCTCTCTGGAAACACCATATATTTT. Its translation is CASSVGATGLSGNTIYF.